This entry features one T cell receptor beta chain sequence. Its antigen is not known. The entry originates in a study of lymphopenia after photon versus proton radiotherapy. The germline V and J ends were trimmed by 3 bases and 5 bases, with 13 bases remaining between them. The CDR3 length is 14 residues. The germline gives CDR1 SGHRS, CDR2 YFSETQ. Clones were sequenced by immunoSEQ multiplex PCR, and TCRdb holds only the in-frame ones, with some missing. The table records 15,000 to 20,000 clones, about nine tenths of them present only once. Findings of the study overall: Relative stability marked proton patients; photon patients lost diversity and naive cells. After lymphocyte nadir, photon-treated repertoires showed oligoclonal expansion, especially CD8+ Temra.

The chain has TRBV5-1 and TRBJ2-3; tentative D call: TRBD1 (6 bases). Source: peripheral blood, taken from a patient treated with proton-based radiotherapy. This clonotype was obtained from a man in his sixties or seventies with pancreatic cancer. CDR3 protein: CASSSSGQQDTQYF. The CDR3, as DNA: TGCGCCAGCAGCTCCTCCGGACAGCAAGATACGCAGTATTTT.